Listed below are T cell receptor beta chains from one sample, sequenced in a study of shared clonotypes between healthy human individuals. Only in-frame clones appear in the TCRdb table, and some are missing; sequencing was by immunoSEQ multiplex PCR. The sample lists a few million clones; approximately 96% were seen once. What was sequenced was naive CD4+ T cells sorted from blood. The source of these receptors is a man between 18 and 35 years old in good health. The CDR3 runs from the conserved cysteine through the conserved F or W.

TRBV2,TRBJ1-2,CASSDLMGDYGYTF
TRBV11-2,TRBJ2-7,CASSLGRTSSIGYEQYF
TRBV7-2,TRBJ2-7,CASSLEVREQYF
TRBV4-1,TRBJ1-1,CASSRTQENTEAFF
TRBV5-6,TRBJ2-3,CASSLRLAGGRFYPDTQYF
TRBV5-1,TRBJ2-1,CASRGAGTGINEQFF
TRBV19,TRBJ1-5,CASRFLDQPQHF
TRBV25-1,TRBJ2-6,CASSDSGVQANVLTF
TRBV2,TRBJ1-2,CASSPRTGGSRYGYTF
TRBV30,TRBJ2-3,CAWSVATDTQYF
TRBV28,TRBJ2-7,CASVLQAGGPYEQYF
TRBV28,TRBJ2-5,CASSFGVETQYF
TRBV5-5,TRBJ1-3,CASSGGLALYGNTIYF
TRBV7-9,TRBJ2-7,CASSSGLAGAYEQYF
TRBV30,TRBJ1-5,CAWSPVINQPQHF
TRBV18,TRBJ1-4,CASSPSREEKLFF
TRBV19,TRBJ2-3,CASKLAGGPLGDTQYF
TRBV5-6,TRBJ2-7,CASSPGAHEQYF
TRBV30,TRBJ2-5,CAWTLVTGETQYF
TRBV6-4,TRBJ2-4,CASSDAWHLNIQYF
TRBV6-5,TRBJ1-1,CATQGRGNWGEAFF
TRBV5-4,TRBJ2-7,CASSSGGDSYEQYF
TRBV2,TRBJ1-2,CASMGLSYGYTF
TRBV7-3,TRBJ1-6,CASSLGGSNSPLHF
TRBV30,TRBJ2-7,CAWSPQKGEQYF
TRBV5-4,TRBJ1-6,CASSLGLNSPLHF
TRBV2,TRBJ2-2,CASVTPGGGELFF
TRBV5-1,TRBJ2-1,CASSPTASSYNEQFF
TRBV6-1,TRBJ2-7,CASSEADAREQYF
TRBV5-4,TRBJ2-2,CASKPGGDTGELFF
TRBV10-3,TRBJ2-3,CATLSGQDTDTQYF
TRBV18,TRBJ2-5,CASSPAVQETQYF
TRBV7-8,TRBJ2-1,CASSTRTSGSNYNEQFF
TRBV6-5,TRBJ2-2,CASSTLTAGELFF
TRBV18,TRBJ1-5,CASSPSQGAIQPQHF